The rows below give T cell receptor beta chains drawn from one sample of a study of cytomegalovirus exposure and HLA in healthy donors. This table comes from immunoSEQ multiplex PCR, and its TCRdb copy is limited to in-frame clones, with some not included. Found here are around 190,000 clones, roughly 80% of them singletons; the top ten hold around 1.6%. The material sequenced was PBMCs. These receptors all stem from a young woman in good health and CMV-seronegative. The CDR3 runs from the conserved cysteine through the conserved F or W. The D gene is left open where the match is weak. For some rows the clone size is stated as once, few or many, or as a class when expanded; others skip it.

v_gene: TRBV27; len: 15; abundance: -; d_gene: -; j_gene: TRBJ2-7; CDR3nt: TGTGCCAGCAGTAATACCCTTGCGTTGGCCTACGAGCAGTACTTC; CDR3aa: CASSNTLALAYEQYF
v_gene: TRBV7-2; len: 14; abundance: -; d_gene: TRBD1; j_gene: TRBJ2-1; CDR3nt: TGTGCCAGCAGCTACGGGACAGGTTACAATGAGCAGTTCTTC; CDR3aa: CASSYGTGYNEQFF
v_gene: TRBV4-2; len: 15; abundance: -; d_gene: TRBD1; j_gene: TRBJ1-6; CDR3nt: TGTGCCAGCAGCCGCCGGGACAGGGGTAATTCACCCCTCCACTTT; CDR3aa: CASSRRDRGNSPLHF
v_gene: TRBV6-6; len: 14; abundance: -; d_gene: TRBD1; j_gene: TRBJ1-4; CDR3nt: TGTGCCAGCATGAGGACAGGGACTAATGAAAAACTGTTTTTT; CDR3aa: CASMRTGTNEKLFF
v_gene: TRBV9; len: 14; abundance: few; d_gene: -; j_gene: TRBJ2-3; CDR3nt: TGTGCCAGCAGCGTAGGACCCGGAGGAGATACGCAGTATTTT; CDR3aa: CASSVGPGGDTQYF
v_gene: TRBV6-1; len: 14; abundance: -; d_gene: TRBD1; j_gene: TRBJ1-1; CDR3nt: TGTGCCAGCAGGATGGGACAGGGAAACACTGAAGCTTTCTTT; CDR3aa: CASRMGQGNTEAFF
v_gene: TRBV19; len: 16; abundance: -; d_gene: TRBD1; j_gene: TRBJ1-2; CDR3nt: TGTGCCAGTAGTATCACCCTCGGACAGGGAAACTATGGCCACACCTTC; CDR3aa: CASSITLGQGNYGHTF
v_gene: TRBV19; len: 14; abundance: -; d_gene: -; j_gene: TRBJ1-2; CDR3nt: TGTGCCAGTAGTATCACAGGGAGCAGCTATGGCTACACCTTC; CDR3aa: CASSITGSSYGYTF
v_gene: TRBV7-3; len: 17; abundance: -; d_gene: TRBD1; j_gene: TRBJ1-6; CDR3nt: TGTGCCAGCAGCAGGACAGGGGCTTCTTCCTATAATTCACCCCTCCACTTT; CDR3aa: CASSRTGASSYNSPLHF
v_gene: TRBV10-2; len: 13; abundance: -; d_gene: TRBD2; j_gene: TRBJ2-7; CDR3nt: TGCGCCAGCAGTGTAGCGGGACACTACGAGCAGTACTTC; CDR3aa: CASSVAGHYEQYF
v_gene: TRBV7-2; len: 14; abundance: few; d_gene: -; j_gene: TRBJ2-7; CDR3nt: TGTGCCAGCAGCCTGGCGGAGGGGGCTTACGAGCAGTACTTC; CDR3aa: CASSLAEGAYEQYF
v_gene: TRBV7-3; len: 13; abundance: -; d_gene: -; j_gene: TRBJ2-2; CDR3nt: TGTGCCAGCAAGAAAAGGGAGACCGGGGAGCTGTTTTTT; CDR3aa: CASKKRETGELFF